This T cell receptor beta chain is drawn from a study of blood T cell repertoires in COVID-19. Overall study context: COVID-19 samples collected from the United States, Italy and Spain covered acute and convalescent phases.

The CDR3 is 17 amino acids. The germline V gene encodes CDR1 WNHNN and CDR2 SYGVQD (reference sequence). With 10 bases clipped from V and 2 bases from J, the junction kept 17 bases outside the gene matches. In the authors' workflow: Amplification of reference gene primers was used by the study to estimate nucleated cell counts. Profiling relied on immunoSEQ multiplex PCR, and the TCRdb table lists in-frame clones only, not all of them. The V and J calls and clone size were taken over from that table, and D and trimming were inferred from the DNA. The table has around 94,000 clones, 75% to 90% seen once.

Sequencing was carried out using peripheral blood. V and J are TRBV10-1 and TRBJ2-5, with 9 bases that match TRBD1. This clonotype was sampled from a man aged 80 or over with acute or convalescent COVID-19. CDR3 DNA sequence: TGCGCCATATGGACAGGGGACCTTCCCGAGAAACAAGAGACCCAGTACTTC. Translating gives CAIWTGDLPEKQETQYF.